The sequence of this T cell receptor (beta chain) was determined in a study of blood T cell repertoires in COVID-19. Overall study: The origin of the acute and convalescent COVID-19 samples was the United States, Italy and Spain. Sources were T cells, B-cell-depleted T cells, or PBMCs; the material itself was cDNA or gDNA.

The table came from immunoSEQ multiplex PCR; TCRdb's copy has only in-frame clones and leaves some out. Seen here are almost 500,000 clones, about 88% observed once, and the top ten hold 6.5% to 8.5%. For recovered donors of Cohort 3, there were two negative PCRs, clearance, or symptom resolution. The source is an older woman who had recovered from COVID-19. Sequencing was performed on PBMCs or T cells enriched from blood (not recorded which).

CDR3 region: CASSARGLAGEGEQYF. The CDR3 coding sequence is TGTGCCAGCAGCGCACGAGGACTAGCGGGGGAGGGCGAGCAGTACTTC. The rearrangement uses TRBV7-6 and TRBJ2-7, with 13 bases that match TRBD2. V was clipped by 5 bases and J by 6 bases; unmatched bases: 10. The CDR3 runs 16 residues. Germline V gives CDR1 SGHVS, CDR2 FNYEAQ.